This T cell receptor beta chain originates from a study of regulatory T cells in long-lasting Graves disease. Specified time point: persistent/refractory GD, antithyroid drugs over 5 years with positive TRAb. Construction of the TCR library relied on RNA isolated from PBMCs. The CDR3 is 11 residues long. Between the trimmed V and J ends, which lost 4 bases and 8 bases, there was a span of 9 bases. Germline V gene sequence: CDR1 SGDLS, CDR2 YYNGEE. CDR3-region Arm-PCR and iRepertoire HTBI primers produced the TCR beta libraries. TCRdb re-called the multiplex PCR reads through MiXCR, storing one row per CDR3 protein. The repertoire consists of 600,000 to 800,000 distinct CDR3 sequences, with about 30% occurring once and the leading ten covering 42%.

This clonotype was sampled from a female donor with Graves disease. This sequence joins TRBV9 and TRBJ1-2; D is uncertain. The source was peripheral blood mononuclear cells (PBMCs), collected when the disease was refractory, from a patient treated with antithyroid drugs. CDR3 loop: CASSMGGGYTF. The CDR3 nucleotides are TGTGCCAGCAGCATGGGCGGGGGCTACACCTTC.